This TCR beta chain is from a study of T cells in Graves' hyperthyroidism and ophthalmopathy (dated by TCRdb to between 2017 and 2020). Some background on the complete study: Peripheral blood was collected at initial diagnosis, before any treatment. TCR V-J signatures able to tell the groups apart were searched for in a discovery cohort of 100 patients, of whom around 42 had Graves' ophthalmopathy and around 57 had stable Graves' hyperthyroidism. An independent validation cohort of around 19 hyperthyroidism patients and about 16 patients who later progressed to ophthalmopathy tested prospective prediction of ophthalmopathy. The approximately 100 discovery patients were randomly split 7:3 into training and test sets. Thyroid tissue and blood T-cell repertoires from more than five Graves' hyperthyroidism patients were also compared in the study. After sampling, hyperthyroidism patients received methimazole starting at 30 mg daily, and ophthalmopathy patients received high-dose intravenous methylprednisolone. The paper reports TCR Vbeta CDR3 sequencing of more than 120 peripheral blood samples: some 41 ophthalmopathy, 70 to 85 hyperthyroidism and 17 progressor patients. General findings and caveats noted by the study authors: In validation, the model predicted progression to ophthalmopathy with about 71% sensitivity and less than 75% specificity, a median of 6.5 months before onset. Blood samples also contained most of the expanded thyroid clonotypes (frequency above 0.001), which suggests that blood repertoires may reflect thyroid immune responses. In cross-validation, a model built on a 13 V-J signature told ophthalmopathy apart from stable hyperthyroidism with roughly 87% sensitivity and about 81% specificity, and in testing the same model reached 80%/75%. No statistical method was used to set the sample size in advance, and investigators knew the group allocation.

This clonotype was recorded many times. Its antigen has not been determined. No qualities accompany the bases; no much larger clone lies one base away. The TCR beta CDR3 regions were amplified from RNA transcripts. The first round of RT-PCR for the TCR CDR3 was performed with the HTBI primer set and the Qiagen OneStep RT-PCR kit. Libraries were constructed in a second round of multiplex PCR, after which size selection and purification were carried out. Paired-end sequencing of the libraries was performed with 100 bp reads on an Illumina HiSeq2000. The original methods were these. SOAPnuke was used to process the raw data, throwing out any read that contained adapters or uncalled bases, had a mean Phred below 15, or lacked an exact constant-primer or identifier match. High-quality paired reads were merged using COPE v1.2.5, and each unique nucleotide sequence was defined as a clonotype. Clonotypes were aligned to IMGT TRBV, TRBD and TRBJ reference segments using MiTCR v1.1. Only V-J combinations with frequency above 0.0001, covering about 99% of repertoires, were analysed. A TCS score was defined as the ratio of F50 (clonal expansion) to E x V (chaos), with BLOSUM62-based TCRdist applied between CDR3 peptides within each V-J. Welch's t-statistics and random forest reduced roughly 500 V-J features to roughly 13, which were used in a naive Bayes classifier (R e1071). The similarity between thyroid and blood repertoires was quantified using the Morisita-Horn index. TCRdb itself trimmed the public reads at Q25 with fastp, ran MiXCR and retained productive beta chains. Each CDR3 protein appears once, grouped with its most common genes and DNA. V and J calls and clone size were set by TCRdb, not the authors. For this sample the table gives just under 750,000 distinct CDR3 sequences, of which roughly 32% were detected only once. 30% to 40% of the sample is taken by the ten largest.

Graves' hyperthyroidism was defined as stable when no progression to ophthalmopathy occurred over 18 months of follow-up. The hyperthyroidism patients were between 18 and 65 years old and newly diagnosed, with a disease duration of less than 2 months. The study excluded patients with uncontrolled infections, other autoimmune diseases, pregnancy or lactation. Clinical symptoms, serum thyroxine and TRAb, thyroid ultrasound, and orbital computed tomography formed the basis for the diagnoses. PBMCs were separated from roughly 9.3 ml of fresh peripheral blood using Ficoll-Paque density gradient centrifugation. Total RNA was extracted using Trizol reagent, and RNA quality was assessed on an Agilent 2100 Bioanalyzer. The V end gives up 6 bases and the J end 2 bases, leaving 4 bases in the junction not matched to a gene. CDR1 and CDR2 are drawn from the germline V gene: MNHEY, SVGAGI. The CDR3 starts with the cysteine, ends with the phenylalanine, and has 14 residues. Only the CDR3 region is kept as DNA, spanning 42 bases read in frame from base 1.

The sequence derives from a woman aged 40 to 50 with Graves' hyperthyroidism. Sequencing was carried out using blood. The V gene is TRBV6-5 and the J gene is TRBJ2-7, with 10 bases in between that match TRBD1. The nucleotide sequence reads TGTGCCAGCAGCTGGGGGACAGGGGCCTACGAGCAGTACTTC. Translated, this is CASSWGTGAYEQYF.